The 12 T cell receptor beta chains below come from one sample, sequenced in a study of early T cells in non-severe SARS-CoV-2 infection. TCRdb independently ran MiXCR on the 5' RACE reads; one entry per CDR3 protein. The data hold 20,000 to 25,000 distinct CDR3 sequences, with approximately 4.5% observed a single time. The sample taken for sequencing was whole blood. The receptors come from an adult who was a healthcare worker with PCR-confirmed SARS-CoV-2 infection or an uninfected control (not recorded which).

In this sample, this clonotype turned up many times. V and J are TRBV27 and TRBJ1-5; D unclear. This CDR3 has 14 amino acids. Trimming left V 2 bases short and J 6 bases short, with 11 bases between. CDR1 and CDR2 (germline): MNHEY, SMNVEV (reference sequence). The CDR3 region has the DNA TGTGCCAGCAGTTTAGAGGGAAGGGCTCAGCCCCAGCATTTT. Its protein is CASSLEGRAQPQHF.

This clonotype was observed many times. The chain recombines TRBV7-9 with TRBJ2-7, with D tentatively TRBD1 (6 bases). Germline lookup yields CDR1 SEHNR and CDR2 FQNEAQ (reference sequence). The CDR3 is made up of 16 amino acids. The V and J ends lost 6 bases and 6 bases respectively, with 24 bases between them. CDR3 in amino acids: CASRGTGTYFGSEQYF. For the CDR3, the DNA is TGTGCCAGCAGGGGAACAGGGACCTACTTTGGGTCCGAGCAGTACTTC.

This clonotype has a handful of counts. A read error may account for a junction end that differs from germline. The gene calls are TRBV12-3 or TRBV12-4 and TRBJ2-1; 9 nucleotides align to TRBD2. The CDR3 contains 14 residues. The CDR3 DNA sequence: TGTGCCAGCATTTTAGCGGGAGTCCACAATGAGCAGTTCTTC. Its protein product is CASILAGVHNEQFF.

This clonotype was counted a few times. In nucleotides, the CDR3 is TGTGCCAGCAGCTTGGCCGTGGCCGACAGCTCCTACGAGCAGTACTTC. Protein product: CASSLAVADSSYEQYF. The V gene is TRBV5-6, the J gene TRBJ2-7; D may be TRBD1 (5 bases). Germline CDR1 reads SGHDT; CDR2 reads YYEEEE. V was cut by 0 bases and J by 0 bases, with 13 bases left in between. The CDR3 sequence is 16 residues long.

At least ten counts were recorded for this clonotype. V is TRBV28 and J is TRBJ2-1; 9 bases agree with TRBD2. The CDR3 loop spans 15 amino acids. The germline gives CDR1 MDHEN, CDR2 SYDVKM. After removal of 3 bases from V and 6 bases from J, the junction contained 6 bases not matched to a gene. The CDR3 is CASSLVSGSINEQFF. The CDR3 DNA is TGTGCCAGCAGTTTGGTTAGCGGGAGTATCAATGAGCAGTTCTTC.

The rearrangement uses TRBV20-1 and TRBJ2-2, with TRBD1 identical over 9 bases. V dropped 5 bases and J dropped 6; count of bases not matched to a gene: 10. Germline V gives CDR1 DFQATT, CDR2 SNEGSKA (reference sequence). The CDR3 has 15 amino acids. In DNA form, the CDR3 reads TGCAGTGCTGCAAAAACAGGGGGCGCCGCCGGGGAGCTGTTTTTT. This translates into CSAAKTGGAAGELFF.

In this sample, this clonotype turned up many times. The chain recombines TRBV12-3 or TRBV12-4 with TRBJ2-3; possible D gene TRBD2, 6 bases. The CDR3 has 14 amino acids. The V end was cut by 4 bases, the J end by 5 bases, with 13 bases between. In nucleotides, the CDR3 is TGTGCCAGCAGTTCGGGACTTTATAGAGATACGCAGTATTTT. Its translation is CASSSGLYRDTQYF.

This clonotype was detected a few times. This sequence joins TRBV5-1 and TRBJ1-1; D is perhaps TRBD1 (5 bases). In germline, CDR1 is SGHRS, CDR2 YFSETQ. The CDR3 totals 17 residues. With 4 bases removed from V and 0 bases from J, the gap between germline ends came to 19 bases. The CDR3 here is CASSPSPWGRLNTEAFF. Written as DNA, the CDR3 is TGCGCCAGCAGCCCGAGTCCTTGGGGCAGACTGAACACTGAAGCTTTCTTT.

This clonotype was seen a handful of times. V gene TRBV27 combines with J gene TRBJ1-1; no clear D. V dropped 3 bases and J dropped 1 base, with 6 bases sitting between them. The CDR3 spans 13 residues. From germline, CDR1 is MNHEY and CDR2 SMNVEV (reference sequence). CDR3 region: CASSFSQNTEAFF. In nucleotides, the CDR3 is TGTGCCAGCAGTTTTTCACAGAACACTGAAGCTTTCTTT.

This clonotype was seen ten or more times. The chain employs TRBV5-1 and TRBJ2-1; D unclear. V lost 5 bases and J lost 5, with 14 bases in between. The CDR3 is 14 residues long. Germline CDR1 and CDR2: SGHRS and YFSETQ. The CDR3, as DNA: TGCGCCAGCAGGCCCCTGGGCGGTAACAATGAGCAGTTCTTC. This gives the protein CASRPLGGNNEQFF.

This clonotype turned up a few times. V is TRBV7-2 and J is TRBJ1-6; 7 bases agree with TRBD1. Germline CDR1 reads SGHTA; CDR2 reads FQGNSA. Trimming at V came to 5 bases and at J to 5 bases, leaving 9 bases not matched to a gene. The CDR3 consists of 16 residues. The CDR3 loop reads CASSPHRQGNNSPLHF. The CDR3 DNA reads as TGTGCCAGCAGCCCGCACCGACAGGGTAATAATTCACCCCTCCACTTT.

This clonotype was seen a few times. The chain combines TRBV21-1 with TRBJ2-1; the D call of TRBD2 is as the table states it, not checked on the DNA. TRBV21-1 is annotated as a pseudogene. CDR3 length: 15 residues. The CDR3 coding sequence is TGTGCCAGCAGCAAAGACAGCGGGGTCTACAATGAGCAGTTCTTC. Translated: CASSKDSGVYNEQFF.